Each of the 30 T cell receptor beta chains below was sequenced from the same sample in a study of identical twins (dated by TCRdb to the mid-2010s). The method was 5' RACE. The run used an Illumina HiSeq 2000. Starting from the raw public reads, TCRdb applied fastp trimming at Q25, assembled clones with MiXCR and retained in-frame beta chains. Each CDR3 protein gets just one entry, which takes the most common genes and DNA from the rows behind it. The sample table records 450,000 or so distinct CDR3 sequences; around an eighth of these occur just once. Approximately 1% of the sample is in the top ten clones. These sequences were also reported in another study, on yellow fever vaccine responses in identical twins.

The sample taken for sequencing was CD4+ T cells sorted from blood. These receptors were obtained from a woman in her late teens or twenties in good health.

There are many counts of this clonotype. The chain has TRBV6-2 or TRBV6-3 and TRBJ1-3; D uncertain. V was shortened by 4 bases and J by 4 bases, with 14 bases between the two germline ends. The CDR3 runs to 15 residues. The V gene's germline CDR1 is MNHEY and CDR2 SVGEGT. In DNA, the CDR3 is TGTGCCAGCAGTTCATCTCGGGGTCCAGGAAACACCATATATTTT. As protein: CASSSSRGPGNTIYF.

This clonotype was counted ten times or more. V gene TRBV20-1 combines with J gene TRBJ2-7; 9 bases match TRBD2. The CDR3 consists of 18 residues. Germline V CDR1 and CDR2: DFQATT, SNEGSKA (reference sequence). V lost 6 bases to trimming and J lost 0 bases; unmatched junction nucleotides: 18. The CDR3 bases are TGCAGTGCGCGCGGCGAGGGCCTAGCGGGGTTCTTCTCCTACGAGCAGTACTTC. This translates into CSARGEGLAGFFSYEQYF.

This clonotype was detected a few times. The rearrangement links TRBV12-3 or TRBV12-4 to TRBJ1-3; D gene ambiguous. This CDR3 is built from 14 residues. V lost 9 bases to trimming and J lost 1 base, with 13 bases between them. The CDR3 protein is CASVFGVSGNTIYF. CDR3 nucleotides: TGTGCCAGTGTATTCGGGGTATCTGGAAACACCATATATTTT.

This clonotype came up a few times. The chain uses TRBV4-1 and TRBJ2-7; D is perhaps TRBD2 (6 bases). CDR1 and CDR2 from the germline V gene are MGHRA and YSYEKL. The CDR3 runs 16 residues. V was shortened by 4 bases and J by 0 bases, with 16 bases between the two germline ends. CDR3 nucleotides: TGCGCCAGCAGCCGAGCTGTGGCGGGAACCTCCTACGAGCAGTACTTC. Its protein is CASSRAVAGTSYEQYF.

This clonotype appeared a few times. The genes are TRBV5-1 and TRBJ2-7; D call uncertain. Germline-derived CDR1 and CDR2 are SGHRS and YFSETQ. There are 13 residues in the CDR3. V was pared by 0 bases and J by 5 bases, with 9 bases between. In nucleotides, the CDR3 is TGCGCCAGCAGCTTGGCGTTGGGGAACGAGCAGTACTTC. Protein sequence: CASSLALGNEQYF.

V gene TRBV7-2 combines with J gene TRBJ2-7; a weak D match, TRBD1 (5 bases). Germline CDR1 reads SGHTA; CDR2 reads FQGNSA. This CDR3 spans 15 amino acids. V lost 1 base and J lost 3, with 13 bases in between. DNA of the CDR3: TGTGCCAGCAGCTTAGGGAAGGGGATAGGCTACGAGCAGTACTTC. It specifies CASSLGKGIGYEQYF.

The DNA for the CDR3 is TGCAGCGTAGTTACCGGGACAGGGACGTATGAGCAGTTCTTC. Residues: CSVVTGTGTYEQFF. The V and J genes are TRBV29-1 and TRBJ2-1; 9 nucleotides agree with TRBD1. Per the germline V gene, CDR1 is SQVTM and CDR2 is ANQGSEA. J gave up 8 bases and V 6 bases, and 11 bases lay outside the gene matches. The CDR3 is 14 residues long.

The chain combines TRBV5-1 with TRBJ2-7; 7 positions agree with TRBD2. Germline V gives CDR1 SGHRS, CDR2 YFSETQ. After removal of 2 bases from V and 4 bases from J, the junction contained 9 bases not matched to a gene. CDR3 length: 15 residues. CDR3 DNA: TGCGCCAGCAGCTTCGGGGGGACCGGGGAGTACGAGCAGTACTTC. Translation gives CASSFGGTGEYEQYF.

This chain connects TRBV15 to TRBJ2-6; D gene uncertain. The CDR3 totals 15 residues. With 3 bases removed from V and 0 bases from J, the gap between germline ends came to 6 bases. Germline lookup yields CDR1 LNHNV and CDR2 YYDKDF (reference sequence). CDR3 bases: TGTGCCACCAGCAGGACCAACTCTGGGGCCAACGTCCTGACTTTC. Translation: CATSRTNSGANVLTF.

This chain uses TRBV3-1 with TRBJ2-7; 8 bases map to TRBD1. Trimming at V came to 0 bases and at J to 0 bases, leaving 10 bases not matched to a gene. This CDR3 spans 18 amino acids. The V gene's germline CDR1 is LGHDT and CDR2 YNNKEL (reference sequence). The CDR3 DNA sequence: TGTGCCAGCAGCCAAGATAGGTGGGCACAGGGGGTCTCCTACGAGCAGTACTTC. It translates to CASSQDRWAQGVSYEQYF.

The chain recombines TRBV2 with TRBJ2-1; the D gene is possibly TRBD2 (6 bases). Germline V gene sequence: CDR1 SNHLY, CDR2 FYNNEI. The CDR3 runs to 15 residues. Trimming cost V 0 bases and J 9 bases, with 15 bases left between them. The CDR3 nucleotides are TGTGCCAGCAGTGAAGCGCTCGGAGGGTCGGGTGAGCAGTTCTTC. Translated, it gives CASSEALGGSGEQFF.

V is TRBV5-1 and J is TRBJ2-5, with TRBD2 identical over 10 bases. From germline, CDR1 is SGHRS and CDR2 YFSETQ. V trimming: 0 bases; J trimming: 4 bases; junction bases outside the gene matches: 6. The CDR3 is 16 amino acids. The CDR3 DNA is TGCGCCAGCAGCTTGGTCGCTAGCGGGGGCCGAGAGACCCAGTACTTC. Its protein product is CASSLVASGGRETQYF.

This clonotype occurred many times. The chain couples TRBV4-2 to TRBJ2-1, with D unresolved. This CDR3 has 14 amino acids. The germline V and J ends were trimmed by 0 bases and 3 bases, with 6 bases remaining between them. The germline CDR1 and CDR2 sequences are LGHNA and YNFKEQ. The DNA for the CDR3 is TGTGCCAGCAGCCAAGATAGAAACTACAATGAGCAGTTCTTC. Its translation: CASSQDRNYNEQFF.

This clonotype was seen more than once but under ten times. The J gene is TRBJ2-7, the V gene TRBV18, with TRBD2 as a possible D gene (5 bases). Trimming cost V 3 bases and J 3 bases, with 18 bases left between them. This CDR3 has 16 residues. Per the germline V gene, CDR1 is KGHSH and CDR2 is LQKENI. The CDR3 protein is CASSPSSGAISYEQYF. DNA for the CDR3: TGTGCCAGCTCACCGTCGAGCGGAGCCATCAGCTACGAGCAGTACTTC.

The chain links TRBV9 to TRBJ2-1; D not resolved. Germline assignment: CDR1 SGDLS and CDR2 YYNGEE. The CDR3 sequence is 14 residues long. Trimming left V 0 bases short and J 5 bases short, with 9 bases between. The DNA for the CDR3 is TGTGCCAGCAGCGTAGAAGGGCAAAACAATGAGCAGTTCTTC. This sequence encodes CASSVEGQNNEQFF.

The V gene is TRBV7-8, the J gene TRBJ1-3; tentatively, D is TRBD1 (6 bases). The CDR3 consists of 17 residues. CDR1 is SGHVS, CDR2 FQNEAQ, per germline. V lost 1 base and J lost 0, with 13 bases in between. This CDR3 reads CASSLGGGQYSGNTIYF. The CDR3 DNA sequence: TGTGCCAGCAGCTTAGGTGGCGGACAGTACTCTGGAAACACCATATATTTT.

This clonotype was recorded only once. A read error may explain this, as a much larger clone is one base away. This chain's CDR3 is CSVVMRTTDTQYF. The CDR3 nucleotides read TGCAGCGTTGTAATGCGAACCACAGATACGCAGTATTTT. The chain joins TRBV29-1 to TRBJ2-3; D is ambiguous. Germline assignment: CDR1 SQVTM and CDR2 ANQGSEA. The V and J ends lost 4 bases and 2 bases respectively, with 10 bases between them. CDR3 size: 13 residues.

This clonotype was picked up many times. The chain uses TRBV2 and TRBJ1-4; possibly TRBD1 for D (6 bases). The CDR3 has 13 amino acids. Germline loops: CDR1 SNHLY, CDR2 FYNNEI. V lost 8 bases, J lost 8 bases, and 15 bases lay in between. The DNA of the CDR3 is TGTGCCAGCCGCCTGGGGGCGGTCGAAAAACTGTTTTTT. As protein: CASRLGAVEKLFF.

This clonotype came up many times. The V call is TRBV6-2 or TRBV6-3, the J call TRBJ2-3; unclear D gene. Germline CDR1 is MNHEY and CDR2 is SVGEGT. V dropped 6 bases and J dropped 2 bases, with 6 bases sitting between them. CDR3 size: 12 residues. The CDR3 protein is CASSINTDTQYF. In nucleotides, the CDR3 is TGTGCCAGCAGCATTAACACAGATACGCAGTATTTT.

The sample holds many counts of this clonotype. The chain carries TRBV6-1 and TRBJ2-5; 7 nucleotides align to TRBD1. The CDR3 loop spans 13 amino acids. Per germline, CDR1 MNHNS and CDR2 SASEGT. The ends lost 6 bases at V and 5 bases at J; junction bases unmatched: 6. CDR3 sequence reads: CASRGGQRETQYF. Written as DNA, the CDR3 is TGTGCCAGCAGAGGGGGACAGCGCGAGACCCAGTACTTC.

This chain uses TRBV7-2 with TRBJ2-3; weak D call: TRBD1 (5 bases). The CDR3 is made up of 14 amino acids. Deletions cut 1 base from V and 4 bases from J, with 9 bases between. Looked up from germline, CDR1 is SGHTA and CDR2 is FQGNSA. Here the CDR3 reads CASSLDLGADTQYF. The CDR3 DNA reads TGTGCCAGCAGCTTAGATCTAGGGGCAGATACGCAGTATTTT. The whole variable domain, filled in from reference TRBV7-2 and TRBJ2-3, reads GAGVSQSPSNKVTEKGKDVELRCDPISGHTALYWYRQSLGQGLEFLIYFQGNSAPDKSGLPSDRFSAERTGGSVSTLTIQRTQQEDSAVYLCASSLDLGADTQYFGPGTRLTVL.

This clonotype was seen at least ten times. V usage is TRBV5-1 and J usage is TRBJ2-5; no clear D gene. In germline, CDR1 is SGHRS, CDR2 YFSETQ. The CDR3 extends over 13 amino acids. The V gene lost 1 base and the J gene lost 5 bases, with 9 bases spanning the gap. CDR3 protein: CASSLTDLETQYF. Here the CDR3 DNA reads TGCGCCAGCAGCTTGACCGACTTGGAGACCCAGTACTTC.

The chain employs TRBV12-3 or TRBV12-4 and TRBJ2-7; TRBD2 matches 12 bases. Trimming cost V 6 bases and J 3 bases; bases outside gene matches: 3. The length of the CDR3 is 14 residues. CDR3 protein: CASRTSGGHYEQYF. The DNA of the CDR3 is TGTGCCAGCAGGACTAGCGGGGGACACTACGAGCAGTACTTC.

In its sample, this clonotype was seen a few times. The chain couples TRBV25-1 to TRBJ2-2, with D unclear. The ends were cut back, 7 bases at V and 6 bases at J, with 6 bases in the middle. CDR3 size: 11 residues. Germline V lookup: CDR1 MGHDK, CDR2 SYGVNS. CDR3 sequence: CASTLAGELFF. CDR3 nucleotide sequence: TGTGCCAGCACCCTGGCCGGGGAGCTGTTTTTT.

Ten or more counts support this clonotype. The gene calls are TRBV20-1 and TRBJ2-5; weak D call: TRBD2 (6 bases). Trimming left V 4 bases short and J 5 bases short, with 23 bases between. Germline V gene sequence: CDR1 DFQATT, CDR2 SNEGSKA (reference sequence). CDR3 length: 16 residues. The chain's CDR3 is CSATPAAGRIFETQYF. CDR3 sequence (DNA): TGCAGTGCTACCCCCGCTGCGGGGAGAATATTCGAGACCCAGTACTTC.

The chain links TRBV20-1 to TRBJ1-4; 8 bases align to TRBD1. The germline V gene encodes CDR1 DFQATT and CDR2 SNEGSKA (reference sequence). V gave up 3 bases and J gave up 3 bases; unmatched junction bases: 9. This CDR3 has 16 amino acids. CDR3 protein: CSARGGRGLSNEKLFF. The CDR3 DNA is TGCAGTGCTAGGGGCGGCAGGGGGCTTTCTAATGAAAAACTGTTTTTT.

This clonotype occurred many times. The CDR3, as DNA: TGTGCCACGCAGGGGTACCAAGAGACCCAGTACTTC. Protein: CATQGYQETQYF. V gene TRBV10-3 combines with J gene TRBJ2-5; TRBD1 might be the D (6 bases). There are 12 residues in the CDR3. Trimming left V 10 bases short and J 0 bases short, with 9 bases between. Germline assignment: CDR1 ENHRY and CDR2 SYGVKD.

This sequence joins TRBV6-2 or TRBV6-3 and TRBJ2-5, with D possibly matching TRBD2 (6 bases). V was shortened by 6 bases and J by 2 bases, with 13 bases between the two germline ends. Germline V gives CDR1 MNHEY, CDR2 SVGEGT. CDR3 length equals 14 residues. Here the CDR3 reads CASRDPGLQETQYF. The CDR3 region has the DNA TGTGCCAGCAGAGACCCGGGACTTCAAGAGACCCAGTACTTC.

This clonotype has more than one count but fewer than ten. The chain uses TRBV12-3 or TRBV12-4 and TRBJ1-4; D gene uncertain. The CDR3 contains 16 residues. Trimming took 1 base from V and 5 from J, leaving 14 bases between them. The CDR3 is CASSLERWKNNEKLFF. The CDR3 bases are TGTGCCAGCAGTTTAGAGCGGTGGAAGAACAATGAAAAACTGTTTTTT.

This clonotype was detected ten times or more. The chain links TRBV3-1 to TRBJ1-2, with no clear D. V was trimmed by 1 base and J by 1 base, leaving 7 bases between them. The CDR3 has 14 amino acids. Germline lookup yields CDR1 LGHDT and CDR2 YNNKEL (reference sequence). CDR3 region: CASSQVTSNYGYTF. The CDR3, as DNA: TGTGCCAGCAGCCAAGTAACGAGTAACTATGGCTACACCTTC.